This T cell receptor (beta chain) was obtained from a study of OX40 agonist ivuxolimab in advanced cancers. Overall study context: Ivuxolimab is an agonistic anti-OX40 (CD134) antibody, and patients were treated with it. Having had anti-PD-1, anti-PD-L1 or anti-CTLA-4 therapy before was allowed, and roughly 39% had some. Study-level results: Some nonresponders also had low normalized T-cell clonal expansion.

As regards this clone: Its matching antigen is unknown.

Germline values: CDR1 SGHAT, CDR2 FQNNGV. The CDR3 is 19 amino acids. Losses at the gene ends were 5 bases for V and 5 bases for J; bases not matched to a gene: 19. Autoimmune disease history or systemic immunosuppression excluded patients. Here immunoSEQ multiplex PCR was the method, and the copy in TCRdb shows in-frame clones only, minus some. Seen here are tens of thousands of clones, 85% observed once, and the top ten hold approximately 48%. The receptor was isolated from an adult with an advanced solid tumor such as melanoma, head and neck, liver or kidney cancer. The gene calls are TRBV11-2 and TRBJ2-2, with 8 bases aligning to TRBD1. The sample in question was CD4+ or CD8+ T cells sorted from blood, obtained in a trial of the OX40 agonist ivuxolimab. Here the CDR3 reads CASSLVYSQGAERTGELFF. The CDR3 coding sequence is TGTGCCAGCAGCCTGGTTTATTCGCAGGGGGCTGAACGGACCGGGGAGCTGTTTTTT.